A single T cell receptor beta chain is shown here with its context. Its antigen is not known. These data originate in a study of T-cell memory formation after mild COVID-19. At the level of the study: Clustering of TCRs was largely donor specific. General study findings and limits: Clones that shrank (day 15 to 85) were balanced CD4/CD8, whereas later expanders leaned CD4+.

Trimming cost V 6 bases and J 4 bases, with 17 bases left between them. The CDR3 sequence is 15 residues long. The germline V gene encodes CDR1 MNHEY and CDR2 SVGAGI. TCRalpha and TCRbeta libraries used 5'RACE with constant-segment primers and UMIs. TCRdb processed the 5' RACE reads anew with MiXCR; each CDR3 protein has one entry. The sample includes 300,000 or so distinct CDR3 sequences, about 16% of them seen just once. Input material: PBMCs or a T cell subset sorted from them (not recorded which). The TCR comes from a man in his late teens or twenties who had mild COVID-19 (a few samples of this study predate the infection). Cell type and time point are not known. J is TRBJ2-3 and V is TRBV6-5; TRBD1 is a possible D gene (6 bases). The CDR3 nucleotides read TGTGCCAGCAGACCTGCGCAGGGGCGATCAGATACGCAGTATTTT. The encoded protein is CASRPAQGRSDTQYF.